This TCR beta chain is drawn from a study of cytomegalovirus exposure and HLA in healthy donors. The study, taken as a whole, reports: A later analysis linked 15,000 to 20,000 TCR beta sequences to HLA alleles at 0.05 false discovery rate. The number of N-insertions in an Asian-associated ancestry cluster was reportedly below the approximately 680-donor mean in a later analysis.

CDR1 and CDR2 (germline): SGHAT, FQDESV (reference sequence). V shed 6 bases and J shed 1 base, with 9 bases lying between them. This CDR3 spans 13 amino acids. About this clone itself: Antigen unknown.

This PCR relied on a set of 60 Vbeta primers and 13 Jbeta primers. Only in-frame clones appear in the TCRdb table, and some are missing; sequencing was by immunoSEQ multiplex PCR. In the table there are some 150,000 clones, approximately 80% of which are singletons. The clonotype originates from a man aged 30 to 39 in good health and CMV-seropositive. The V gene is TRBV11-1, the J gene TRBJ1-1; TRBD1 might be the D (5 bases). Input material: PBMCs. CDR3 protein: CASRTGQNTEAFF. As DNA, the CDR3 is TGTGCCAGCAGGACCGGACAGAACACTGAAGCTTTCTTT.